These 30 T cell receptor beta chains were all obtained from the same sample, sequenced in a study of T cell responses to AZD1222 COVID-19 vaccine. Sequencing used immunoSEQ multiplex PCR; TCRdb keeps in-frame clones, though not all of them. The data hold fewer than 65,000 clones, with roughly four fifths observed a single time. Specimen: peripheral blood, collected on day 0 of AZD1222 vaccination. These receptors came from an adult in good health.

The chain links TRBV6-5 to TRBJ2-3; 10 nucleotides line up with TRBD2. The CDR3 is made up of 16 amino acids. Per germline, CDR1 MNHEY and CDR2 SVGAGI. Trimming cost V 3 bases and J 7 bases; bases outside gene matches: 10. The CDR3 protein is CASSYSSGGAVHTQYF. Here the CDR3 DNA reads TGTGCCAGCAGTTATAGCAGCGGGGGGGCAGTACATACGCAGTATTTT.

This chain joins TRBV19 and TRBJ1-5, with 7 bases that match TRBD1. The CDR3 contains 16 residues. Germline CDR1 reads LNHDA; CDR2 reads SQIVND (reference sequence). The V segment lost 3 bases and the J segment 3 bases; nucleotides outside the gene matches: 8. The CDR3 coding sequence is TGTGCCAGTAGTATGTTCGACAGGGCGACCAATCAGCCCCAGCATTTT. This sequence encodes CASSMFDRATNQPQHF. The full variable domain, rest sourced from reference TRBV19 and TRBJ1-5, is DGGITQSPKYLFRKEGQNVTLSCEQNLNHDAMYWYRQDPGQGLRLIYYSQIVNDFQKGDIAEGYSVSREKKESFPLTVTSAQKNPTAFYLCASSMFDRATNQPQHFGDGTRLSIL.

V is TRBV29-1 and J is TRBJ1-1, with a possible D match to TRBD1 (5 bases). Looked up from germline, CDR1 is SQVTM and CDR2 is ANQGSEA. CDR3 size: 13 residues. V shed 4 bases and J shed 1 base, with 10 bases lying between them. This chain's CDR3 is CSVAEGRNTEAFF. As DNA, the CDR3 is TGCAGCGTTGCCGAGGGGAGGAACACTGAAGCTTTCTTT.

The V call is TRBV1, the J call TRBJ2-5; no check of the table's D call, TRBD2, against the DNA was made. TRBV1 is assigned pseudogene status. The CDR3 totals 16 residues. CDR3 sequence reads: CTSSPRREPYQETQYF. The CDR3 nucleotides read TGCACCAGCAGCCCAAGACGGGAACCGTACCAAGAGACCCAGTACTTC.

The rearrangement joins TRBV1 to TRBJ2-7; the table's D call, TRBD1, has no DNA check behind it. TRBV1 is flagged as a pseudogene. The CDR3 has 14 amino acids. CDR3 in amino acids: CTSSLAGPPDEQYF. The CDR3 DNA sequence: TGCACCAGCAGCCTGGCAGGCCCTCCCGACGAGCAGTACTTC.

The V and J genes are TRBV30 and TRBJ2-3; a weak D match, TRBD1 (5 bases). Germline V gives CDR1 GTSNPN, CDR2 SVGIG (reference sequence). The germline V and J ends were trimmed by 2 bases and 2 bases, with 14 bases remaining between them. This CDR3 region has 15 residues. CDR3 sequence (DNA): TGTGCCTGGAGTCTTTTTCAGGGTTCCACAGATACGCAGTATTTT. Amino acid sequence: CAWSLFQGSTDTQYF.

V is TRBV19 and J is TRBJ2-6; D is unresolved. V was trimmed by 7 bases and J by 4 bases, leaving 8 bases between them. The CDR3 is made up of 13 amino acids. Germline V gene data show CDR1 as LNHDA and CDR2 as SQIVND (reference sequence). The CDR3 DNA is TGTGCCAGTATTACCCCCGGGGCCAACGTCCTGACTTTC. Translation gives CASITPGANVLTF.

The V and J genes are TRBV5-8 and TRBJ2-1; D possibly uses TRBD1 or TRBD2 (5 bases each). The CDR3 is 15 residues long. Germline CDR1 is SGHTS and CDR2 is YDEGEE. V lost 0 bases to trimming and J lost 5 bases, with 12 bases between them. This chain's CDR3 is CASSLVRGRHNEQFF. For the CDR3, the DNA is TGTGCCAGCAGCTTGGTCCGGGGCAGGCACAATGAGCAGTTCTTC.

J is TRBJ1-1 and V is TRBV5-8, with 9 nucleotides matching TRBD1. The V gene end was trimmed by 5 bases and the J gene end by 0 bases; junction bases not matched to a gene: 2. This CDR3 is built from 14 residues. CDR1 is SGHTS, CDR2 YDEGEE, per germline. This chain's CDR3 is CASRGTGLNTEAFF. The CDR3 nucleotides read TGTGCCAGCAGGGGGACAGGGCTGAACACTGAAGCTTTCTTT. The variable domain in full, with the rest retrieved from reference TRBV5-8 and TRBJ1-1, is EAGVTQSPTHLIKTRGQQATLRCSPISGHTSVYWYQQALGLGLQFLLWYDEGEERNRGNFPPRFSGRQFPNYSSELNVNALELEDSALYLCASRGTGLNTEAFFGQGTRLTVV.

DNA for the CDR3: TGTGCCAGCTCACCCGTAAAAGGGTACAATGAGCAGTTCTTC. It encodes CASSPVKGYNEQFF. This chain connects TRBV18 to TRBJ2-1; D uncertain. This CDR3 comprises 14 residues. Deletions cut 3 bases from V and 4 bases from J, with 10 bases between. Germline V CDR1 and CDR2: KGHSH, LQKENI.

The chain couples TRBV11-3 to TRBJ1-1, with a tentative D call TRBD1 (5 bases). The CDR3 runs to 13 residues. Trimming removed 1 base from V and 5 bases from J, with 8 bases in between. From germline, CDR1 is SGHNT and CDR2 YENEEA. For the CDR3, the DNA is TGTGCCAGCAGCTTAGTTGCAGGGACTGAAGCTTTCTTT. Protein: CASSLVAGTEAFF.

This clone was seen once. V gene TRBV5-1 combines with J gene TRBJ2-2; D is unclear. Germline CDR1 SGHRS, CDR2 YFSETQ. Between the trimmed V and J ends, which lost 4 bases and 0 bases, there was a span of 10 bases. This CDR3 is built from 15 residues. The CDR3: CASSRIRPNTGELFF. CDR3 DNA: TGCGCCAGCAGCCGAATACGCCCGAACACCGGGGAGCTGTTTTTT. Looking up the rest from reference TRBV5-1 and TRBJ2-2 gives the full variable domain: KAGVTQTPRYLIKTRGQQVTLSCSPISGHRSVSWYQQTPGQGLQFLFEYFSETQRNKGNFPGRFSGRQFSNSRSEMNVSTLELGDSALYLCASSRIRPNTGELFFGEGSRLTVL.

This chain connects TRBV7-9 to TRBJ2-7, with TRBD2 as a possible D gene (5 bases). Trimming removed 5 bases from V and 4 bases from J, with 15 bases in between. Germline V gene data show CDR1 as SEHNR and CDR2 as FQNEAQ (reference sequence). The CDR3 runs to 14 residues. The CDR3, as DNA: TGTGCCAGCAGCCCGGACCGGGGTATATACGAGCAGTACTTC. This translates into CASSPDRGIYEQYF.

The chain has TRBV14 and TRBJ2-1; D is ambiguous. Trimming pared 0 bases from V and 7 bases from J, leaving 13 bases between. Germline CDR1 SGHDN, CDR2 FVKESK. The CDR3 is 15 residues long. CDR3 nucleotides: TGTGCCAGCAGCCAAGATCTTGCCCAGCCGAATGAGCAGTTCTTC. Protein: CASSQDLAQPNEQFF.

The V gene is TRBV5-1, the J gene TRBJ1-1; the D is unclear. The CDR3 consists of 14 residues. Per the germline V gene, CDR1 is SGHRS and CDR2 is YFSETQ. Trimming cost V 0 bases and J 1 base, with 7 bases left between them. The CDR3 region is CASSLGHPNTEAFF. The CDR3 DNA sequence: TGCGCCAGCAGCTTGGGGCACCCGAACACTGAAGCTTTCTTT. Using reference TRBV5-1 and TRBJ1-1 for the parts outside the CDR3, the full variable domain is KAGVTQTPRYLIKTRGQQVTLSCSPISGHRSVSWYQQTPGQGLQFLFEYFSETQRNKGNFPGRFSGRQFSNSRSEMNVSTLELGDSALYLCASSLGHPNTEAFFGQGTRLTVV.

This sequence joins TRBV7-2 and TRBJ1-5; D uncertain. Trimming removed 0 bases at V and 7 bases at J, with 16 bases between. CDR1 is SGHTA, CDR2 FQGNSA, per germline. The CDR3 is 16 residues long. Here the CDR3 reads CASSLAWPLDGQPQHF. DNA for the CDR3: TGTGCCAGCAGCTTAGCGTGGCCCCTTGATGGCCAGCCCCAGCATTTT.

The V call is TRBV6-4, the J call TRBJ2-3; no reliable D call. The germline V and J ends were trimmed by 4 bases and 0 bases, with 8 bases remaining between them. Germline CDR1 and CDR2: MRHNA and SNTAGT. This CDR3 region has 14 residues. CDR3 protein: CASSAELSTDTQYF. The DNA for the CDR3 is TGTGCCAGCAGTGCCGAACTTAGCACAGATACGCAGTATTTT.

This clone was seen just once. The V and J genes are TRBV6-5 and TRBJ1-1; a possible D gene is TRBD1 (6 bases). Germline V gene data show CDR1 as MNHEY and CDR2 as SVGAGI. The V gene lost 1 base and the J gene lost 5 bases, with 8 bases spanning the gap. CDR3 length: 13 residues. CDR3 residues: CASSYWQGTEAFF. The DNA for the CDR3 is TGTGCCAGCAGTTACTGGCAGGGGACTGAAGCTTTCTTT.

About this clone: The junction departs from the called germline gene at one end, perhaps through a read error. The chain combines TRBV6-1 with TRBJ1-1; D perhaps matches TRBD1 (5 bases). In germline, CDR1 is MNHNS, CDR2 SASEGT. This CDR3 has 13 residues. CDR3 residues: CASSETTARTITF. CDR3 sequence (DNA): TGTGCCAGCAGTGAAACGACAGCCCGGACGATTACCTTT.

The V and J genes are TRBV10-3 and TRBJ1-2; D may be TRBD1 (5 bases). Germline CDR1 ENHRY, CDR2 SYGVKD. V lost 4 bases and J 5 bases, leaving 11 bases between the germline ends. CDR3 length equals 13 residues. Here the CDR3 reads CAISVGPGYGYTF. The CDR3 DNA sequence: TGTGCCATCAGTGTTGGGCCAGGGTATGGCTACACCTTC.

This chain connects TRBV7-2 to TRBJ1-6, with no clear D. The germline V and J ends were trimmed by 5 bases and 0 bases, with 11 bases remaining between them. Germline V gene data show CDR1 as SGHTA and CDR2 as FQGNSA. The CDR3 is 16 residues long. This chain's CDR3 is CASSLRTVSYNSPLHF. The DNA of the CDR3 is TGTGCCAGCAGCCTACGGACGGTCTCCTATAATTCACCCCTCCACTTT.

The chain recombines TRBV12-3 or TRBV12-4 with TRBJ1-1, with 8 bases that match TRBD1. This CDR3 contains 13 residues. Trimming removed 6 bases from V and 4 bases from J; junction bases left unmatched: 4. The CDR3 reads CASRRTGSTEAFF. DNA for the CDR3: TGTGCCAGCAGACGGACAGGGTCCACTGAAGCTTTCTTT.

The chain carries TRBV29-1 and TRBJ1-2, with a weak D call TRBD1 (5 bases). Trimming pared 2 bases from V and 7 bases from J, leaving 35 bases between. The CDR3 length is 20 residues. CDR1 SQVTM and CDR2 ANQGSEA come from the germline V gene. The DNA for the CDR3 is TGCAGCGTTGAACACGGACACCAAATTCTGATCGACAGTAAAAACGGTGGCTACACCTTC. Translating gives CSVEHGHQILIDSKNGGYTF.

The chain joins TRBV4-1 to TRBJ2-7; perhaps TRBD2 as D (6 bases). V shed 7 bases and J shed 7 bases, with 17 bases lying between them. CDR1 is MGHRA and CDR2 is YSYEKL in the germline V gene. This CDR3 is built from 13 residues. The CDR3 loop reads CASTAGRSGEQYF. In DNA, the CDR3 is TGCGCCAGCACTGCGGGACGGTCGGGAGAGCAGTACTTC.

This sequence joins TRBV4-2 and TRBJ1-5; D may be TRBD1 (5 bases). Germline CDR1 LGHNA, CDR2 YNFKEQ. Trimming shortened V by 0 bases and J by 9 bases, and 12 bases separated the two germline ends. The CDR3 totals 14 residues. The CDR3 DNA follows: TGTGCCAGCAGCCAAGATGGGACGGCGGCGCCCCAGCATTTT. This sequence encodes CASSQDGTAAPQHF.

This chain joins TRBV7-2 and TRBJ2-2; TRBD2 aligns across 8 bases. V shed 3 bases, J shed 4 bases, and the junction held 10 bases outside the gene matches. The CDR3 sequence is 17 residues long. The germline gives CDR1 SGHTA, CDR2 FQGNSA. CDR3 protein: CASSLQAGGLGTGELFF. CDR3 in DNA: TGTGCCAGCAGCTTGCAGGCGGGGGGCCTAGGCACCGGGGAGCTGTTTTTT.

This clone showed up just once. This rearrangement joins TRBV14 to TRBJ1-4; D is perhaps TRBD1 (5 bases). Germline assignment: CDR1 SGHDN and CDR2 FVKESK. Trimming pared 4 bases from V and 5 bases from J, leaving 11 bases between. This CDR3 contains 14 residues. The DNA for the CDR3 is TGTGCCAGCAGCCGTCAATGGGGGAATGAAAAACTGTTTTTT. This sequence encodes CASSRQWGNEKLFF.

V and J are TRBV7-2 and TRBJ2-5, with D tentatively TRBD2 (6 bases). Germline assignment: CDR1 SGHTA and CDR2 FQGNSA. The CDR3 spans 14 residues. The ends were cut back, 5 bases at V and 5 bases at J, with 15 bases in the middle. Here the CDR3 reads CASSARRVVETQYF. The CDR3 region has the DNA TGTGCCAGCAGCGCGAGGAGGGTTGTGGAGACCCAGTACTTC.

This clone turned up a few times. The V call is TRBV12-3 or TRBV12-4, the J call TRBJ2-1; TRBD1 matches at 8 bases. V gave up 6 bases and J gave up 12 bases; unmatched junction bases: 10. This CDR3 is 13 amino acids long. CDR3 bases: TGTGCCAGCAGAACGGACGACAGGGGAACGCAGTTCTTC. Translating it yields CASRTDDRGTQFF.

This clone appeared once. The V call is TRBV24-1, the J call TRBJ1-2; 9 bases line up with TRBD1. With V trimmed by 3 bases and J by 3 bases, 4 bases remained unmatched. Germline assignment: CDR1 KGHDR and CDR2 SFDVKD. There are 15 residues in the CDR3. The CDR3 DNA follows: TGTGCCACCAGTGATACCCGGGACAGGGACTATGGCTACACCTTC. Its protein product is CATSDTRDRDYGYTF.